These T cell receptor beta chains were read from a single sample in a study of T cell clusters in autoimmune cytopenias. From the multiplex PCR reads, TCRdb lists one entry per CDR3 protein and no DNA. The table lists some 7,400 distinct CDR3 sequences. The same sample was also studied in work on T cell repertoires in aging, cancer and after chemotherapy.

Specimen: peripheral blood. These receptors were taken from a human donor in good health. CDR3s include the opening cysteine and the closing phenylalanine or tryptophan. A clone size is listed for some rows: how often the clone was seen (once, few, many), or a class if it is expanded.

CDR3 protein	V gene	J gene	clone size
CASSPGRGGTYEQFF	TRBV27	TRBJ2-1	NA
CASSLAGLAGRGANVLTF	TRBV5-4	TRBJ2-6	NA
CSVGAGAGETQYF	TRBV29-1	TRBJ2-5	large
CASSPDRPGRAEAFF	TRBV7-2	TRBJ1-1	NA
CASSYSITGELFF	TRBV6-5	TRBJ2-2	NA
CASSPFGLEIGETQYF	TRBV13	TRBJ2-5	NA
CAWSVLSGAYNEQFF	TRBV30	TRBJ2-1	NA
CASSLGGNGYTF	TRBV5-1	TRBJ1-2	NA
CAWSNVGGGNTRDIQYF	TRBV30	TRBJ2-4	medium-sized
CASQGQPRNTEAFF	TRBV19	TRBJ1-1	NA
CASSIAPLWSTNEKLFF	TRBV19	TRBJ1-4	NA
CASSKGQGQETQYF	TRBV5-4	TRBJ2-5	medium-sized
CASSETGPDTQYF	TRBV7-9	TRBJ2-3	NA
CASSPGTNTGELFF	TRBV5-6	TRBJ2-2	medium-sized
CASSSGTPQISGNTIYF	TRBV7-6	TRBJ1-3	NA